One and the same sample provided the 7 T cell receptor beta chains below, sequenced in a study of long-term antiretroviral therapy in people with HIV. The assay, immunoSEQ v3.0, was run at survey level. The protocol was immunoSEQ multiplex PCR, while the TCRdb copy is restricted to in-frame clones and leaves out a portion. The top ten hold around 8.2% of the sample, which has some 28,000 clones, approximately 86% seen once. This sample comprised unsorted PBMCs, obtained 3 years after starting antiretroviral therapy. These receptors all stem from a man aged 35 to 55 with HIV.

The CDR3 coding sequence is TGTGCCAGCAGCTCGACTCCAGACAATGAGCAGTTCTTC. This sequence encodes CASSSTPDNEQFF. The chain is built from TRBV13 and TRBJ2-1; the D is unclear. The CDR3 is 13 amino acids. Trimming left V 4 bases short and J 5 bases short, with 9 bases between. Germline CDR1 is PRHDT and CDR2 is FYEKMQ (reference sequence).

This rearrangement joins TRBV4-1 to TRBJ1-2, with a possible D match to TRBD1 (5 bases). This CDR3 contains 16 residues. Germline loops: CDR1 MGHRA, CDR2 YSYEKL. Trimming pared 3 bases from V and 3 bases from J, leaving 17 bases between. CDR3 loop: CASSHTGREEDYGYTF. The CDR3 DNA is TGCGCCAGCAGCCATACGGGGCGGGAAGAGGACTATGGCTACACCTTC.

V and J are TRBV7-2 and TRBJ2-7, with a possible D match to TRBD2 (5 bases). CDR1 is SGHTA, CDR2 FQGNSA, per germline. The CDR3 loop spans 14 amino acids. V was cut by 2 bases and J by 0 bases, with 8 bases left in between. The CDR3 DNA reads TGTGCCAGCAGCTTAATTACTAGCTCCTACGAGCAGTACTTC. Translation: CASSLITSSYEQYF.

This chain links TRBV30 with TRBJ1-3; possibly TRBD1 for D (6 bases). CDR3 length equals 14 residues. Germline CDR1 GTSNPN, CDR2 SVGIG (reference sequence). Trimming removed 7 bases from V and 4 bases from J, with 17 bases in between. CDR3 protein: CAFYRETPGNTIYF. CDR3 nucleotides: TGTGCCTTTTACAGGGAAACTCCCGGAAACACCATATATTTT.

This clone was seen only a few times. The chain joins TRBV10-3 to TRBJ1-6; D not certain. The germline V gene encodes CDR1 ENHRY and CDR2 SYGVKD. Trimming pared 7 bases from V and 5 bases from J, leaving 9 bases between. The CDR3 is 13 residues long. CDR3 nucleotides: TGTGCCATCAAGGGCGCAGATAATTCACCCCTCCACTTT. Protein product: CAIKGADNSPLHF.

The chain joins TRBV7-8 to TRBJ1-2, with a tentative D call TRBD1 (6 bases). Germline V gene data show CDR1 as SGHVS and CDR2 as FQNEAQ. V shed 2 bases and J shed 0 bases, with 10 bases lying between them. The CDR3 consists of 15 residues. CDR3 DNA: TGTGCCAGCAGCTTAACCGGGGGCACTAACTATGGCTACACCTTC. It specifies CASSLTGGTNYGYTF.

The DNA of the CDR3 is TGCGCCAGCAGCCCGCTGAAGAAGACCGCAGGGCTTATGAACACTGAAGCTTTCTTT. This codes for CASSPLKKTAGLMNTEAFF. This chain links TRBV4-1 with TRBJ1-1; maybe TRBD1 (5 bases). CDR1 is MGHRA and CDR2 is YSYEKL in the germline V gene. The CDR3 spans 19 residues. Trimming took 4 bases from V and 0 from J, leaving 24 bases between them.